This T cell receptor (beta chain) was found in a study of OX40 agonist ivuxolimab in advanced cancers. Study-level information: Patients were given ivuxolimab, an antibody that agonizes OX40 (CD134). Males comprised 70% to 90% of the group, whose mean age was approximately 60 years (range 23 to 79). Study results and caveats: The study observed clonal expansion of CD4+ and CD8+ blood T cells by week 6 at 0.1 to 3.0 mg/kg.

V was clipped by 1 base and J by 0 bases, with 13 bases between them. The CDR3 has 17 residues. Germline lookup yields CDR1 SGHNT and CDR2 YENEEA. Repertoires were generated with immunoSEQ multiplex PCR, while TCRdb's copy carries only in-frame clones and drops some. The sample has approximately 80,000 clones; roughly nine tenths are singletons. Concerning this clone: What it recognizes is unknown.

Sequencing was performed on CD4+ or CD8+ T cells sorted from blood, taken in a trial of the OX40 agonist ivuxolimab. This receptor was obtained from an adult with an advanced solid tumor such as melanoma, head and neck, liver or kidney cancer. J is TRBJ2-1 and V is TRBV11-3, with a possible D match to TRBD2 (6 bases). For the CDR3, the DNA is TGTGCCAGCAGCTTAGGGGAACGGGGGAACTCCTACAATGAGCAGTTCTTC. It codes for CASSLGERGNSYNEQFF.